The 2 T cell receptor beta chains given below trace back to one sample, sequenced in a study of T-cell reconstitution after alpha-beta-depleted transplantation in children. Unique molecular identifiers featured in how the TCRbeta library was prepared. MiXCR, run by TCRdb on the PCR reads, gives a single entry per CDR3 protein. In the table there are more than 200,000 distinct CDR3 sequences, 9% to 10% of which are singletons. The material was PBMCs from the stem cell graft donor, obtained from the stem cell graft. The receptors shown here come from a human donor who donated a stem cell graft to a child with SCID.

This clonotype appeared many times. This chain joins TRBV7-9 and TRBJ2-5; D is uncertain. V lost 2 bases, J lost 0 bases, and 7 bases lay in between. CDR3 length: 14 residues. Germline CDR1 is SEHNR and CDR2 is FQNEAQ (reference sequence). CDR3 sequence reads: CASSLRLDQETQYF. The DNA for the CDR3 is TGTGCCAGCAGCTTACGCCTCGACCAAGAGACCCAGTACTTC.

V usage is TRBV5-1 and J usage is TRBJ1-1; a possible D gene is TRBD1 (5 bases). Trimming removed 2 bases at V and 5 bases at J, with 10 bases between. The CDR3 consists of 13 residues. Germline assignment: CDR1 SGHRS and CDR2 YFSETQ. Written as DNA, the CDR3 is TGCGCCAGCAGCTTCGGGGGTGATACTGAAGCTTTCTTT. As protein: CASSFGGDTEAFF.